This T cell receptor beta chain was captured in a study of T cells after yellow fever vaccination. Across the study: It was SMART-Seq v4 Ultra Low Input that prepared the fractions with low cell numbers. Study results and limitations: The appearance of a small share of clonotypes in both CD4 and CD8 compartments was observed.

At least ten counts were recorded for this clonotype. What it binds is unknown. A process of 5'RACE template switching, which added a universal primer site and UMIs, was used to make TCR cDNA. One entry per CDR3 protein results from TCRdb running MiXCR on the 5' RACE reads. The sample has about 240,000 distinct CDR3 sequences, roughly 3.5% seen once; the top ten hold about a fifth. CDR1 is MNHEY, CDR2 SVGEGT, per germline. V dropped 2 bases and J dropped 5 bases, with 15 bases sitting between them. This CDR3 is 15 amino acids long. Specimen: PBMCs, collected 15 days after the yellow fever booster vaccination. The clonotype originates from a man aged 18-30 years who received the YFV17D yellow fever vaccine. The chain employs TRBV6-2 or TRBV6-3 and TRBJ2-5; a possible D gene is TRBD2 (5 bases). The CDR3 reads CASSYGLGSTETQYF. CDR3 nucleotides: TGTGCCAGCAGTTACGGCCTGGGGAGTACGGAGACCCAGTACTTC.